One T cell receptor (beta chain) is described in this entry. The data were taken from a study of blood T cell repertoires in COVID-19. Study background: In each case, the material was cDNA or gDNA derived from T cells, B-cell-depleted T cells, or PBMCs.

Trimming removed 2 bases at V and 7 bases at J, with 12 bases between. Germline CDR1 GTSNPN, CDR2 SVGIG (reference sequence). The CDR3 has 13 amino acids. Cohorts were based on clinical histories the participants reported. In the authors' methods: Amplified reference gene primers provided the basis for estimating nucleated cell counts. TCRdb keeps only in-frame clones here, not all; method: immunoSEQ multiplex PCR. The V and J calls and the clone size are those of that table, but D and trimming were determined from the DNA. The sample shows more than 300,000 clones, approximately 84% of them seen only once.

The TCR comes from a woman aged 18-30 years who had recovered from COVID-19. This chain uses TRBV30 with TRBJ1-5; D is perhaps TRBD1 (6 bases). Material for sequencing was PBMCs or T cells enriched from blood (not recorded which). This CDR3 reads CAWSHGTTQPQHF. The DNA of the CDR3 is TGTGCCTGGAGTCACGGGACAACGCAGCCCCAGCATTTT. The full variable domain, rest sourced from reference TRBV30 and TRBJ1-5, is SQTIHQWPATLVQPVGSPLSLECTVEGTSNPNLYWYRQAAGRGLQLLFYSVGIGQISSEVPQNLSASRPQDRQFILSSKKLLLSDSGFYLCAWSHGTTQPQHFGDGTRLSIL.